The 3 T cell receptor beta chains below all came from one sample that was sequenced in a study of cytomegalovirus exposure and HLA in healthy donors. PCR employed 60 Vbeta and 13 Jbeta primers. Method: immunoSEQ multiplex PCR; TCRdb's copy keeps in-frame clones and lacks some. The sample shows about 190,000 clones, more than 75% of them seen only once. Sequencing was performed on PBMCs. The receptors come from a man aged 30 to 45 in good health and CMV-seronegative.

This clone was recorded a few times. The J gene is TRBJ1-1, the V gene TRBV5-1, with 7 bases identical to TRBD1. The CDR3 contains 16 residues. V was clipped by 4 bases and J by 0 bases; unmatched bases: 9. Looked up from germline, CDR1 is SGHRS and CDR2 is YFSETQ. The CDR3 nucleotides are TGCGCCAGCAGCCTGGGGACAGACGGTTTGAACACTGAAGCTTTCTTT. Residues: CASSLGTDGLNTEAFF.

The chain employs TRBV20-1 and TRBJ2-5; D ambiguous. Germline V gene lookup returns CDR1 DFQATT and CDR2 SNEGSKA (reference sequence). This CDR3 contains 11 residues. Trimming pared 3 bases from V and 6 bases from J, leaving 8 bases between. The CDR3 region has the DNA TGCAGTGCTAGCAGGTCGAAGACCCAGTACTTC. It encodes CSASRSKTQYF.

This clone appeared a single time. The chain employs TRBV5-1 and TRBJ2-2; D call uncertain. V shed 0 bases and J shed 4 bases, with 10 bases lying between them. The germline V gene encodes CDR1 SGHRS and CDR2 YFSETQ. The CDR3 runs to 15 residues. CDR3 in DNA: TGCGCCAGCAGCTTGGCGGCGGTTCCCACCGGGGAGCTGTTTTTT. This sequence encodes CASSLAAVPTGELFF.